These T cell receptor beta chains were read from a single sample in a study of T cell responses to AZD1222 COVID-19 vaccine. Assay: immunoSEQ multiplex PCR; the TCRdb copy retains only in-frame clones and omits some. The sample includes about 170,000 clones, roughly 92% seen only once; the top ten take over 1.5%. The sample consisted of peripheral blood, taken on day 0 of AZD1222 vaccination. These receptors were taken from an adult in good health. The CDR3 runs from the conserved cysteine through the conserved F or W. The order of the fields is D gene, V gene, CDR3 protein. The D gene is left open where the match is weak.

-	TRBV11-2	CASSLFQGTEAFF
-	TRBV7-8	CASSLGQAFSGNTIYF
TRBD1	TRBV7-9	CASSVQIGQGASSNQPQHF
-	TRBV21-1	CASSKDRETQYF
-	TRBV27	CASSLSLHDTNTEAFF
-	TRBV9	CASSAGPRGPYEQYF
-	TRBV7-2	CASSLDRGWGNIQYF
-	TRBV4-2	CASSQEGGLDEKLFF
-	TRBV29-1	CSVEDSLNTEAFF
TRBD2	TRBV7-2	CASSLDPAGFPNTQYF
TRBD1	TRBV10-3	CAISDPGTGGGETQYF
-	TRBV12-3/TRBV12-4	CASSAGLPDTQYF
TRBD1	TRBV19	CASSSTGTDSYNEQFF
-	TRBV5-1	CASSSGPSNTEAFF
-	TRBV14	CASSDRRVYNEQFF
-	TRBV6-5	CASRTGGVKTQYF
-	TRBV11-2	CASSFGGGGYTF
-	TRBV11-2	CASSLMAGLEGDTQYF
-	TRBV30	CAWSPGAGNTIYF
TRBD1	TRBV5-4	CASSFRTGQYGYTF